This record concerns one T cell receptor (beta chain) sequence. The data were obtained in a study of blood T cell repertoires in COVID-19. Study overall: Samples of COVID-19 (acute and convalescent) were obtained from the United States, Italy and Spain. Nucleic acid was either cDNA or gDNA, and it came from T cells, B-cell-depleted T cells, or PBMCs.

In the authors' workflow: Estimated nucleated cell counts came from reference gene primer amplification. Here immunoSEQ multiplex PCR was the method, and the copy in TCRdb shows in-frame clones only, minus some. The D gene and trimming were derived from the DNA, and the V and J assignments and clone size from that table. This table holds around 99,000 clones, 90% found once. V lost 4 bases to trimming and J lost 2 bases; unmatched junction nucleotides: 8. This CDR3 is built from 15 residues. In germline, CDR1 is SGHRS, CDR2 YFSETQ. This chain connects TRBV5-1 to TRBJ1-1; 7 bases are shared with TRBD1. This receptor was identified in a man aged 45-60 years with acute or convalescent COVID-19. The sample was peripheral blood. In DNA form, the CDR3 reads TGCGCCAGCAGCATCTATGACAGGGTCAACACTGAAGCTTTCTTT. Its protein is CASSIYDRVNTEAFF.